These T cell receptor beta chains were read from a single sample in a study of OX40 agonist ivuxolimab in advanced cancers. The protocol was immunoSEQ multiplex PCR, while the TCRdb copy is restricted to in-frame clones and leaves out a portion. This table has 40,000 to 60,000 clones, about 93% appearing once. Sequencing was performed on CD4+ or CD8+ T cells sorted from blood, taken in a trial of the OX40 agonist ivuxolimab. The receptors originated from an adult with an advanced solid tumor such as melanoma, head and neck, liver or kidney cancer. CDR3s include the opening cysteine and the closing phenylalanine or tryptophan. Each record gives: V gene, J gene, CDR3 length, clone size, D gene, CDR3 DNA, CDR3 protein. D genes are given only for firm matches. Rows may omit the clone size; those that give it use once, few, many or a size class.

v_gene: TRBV27; j_gene: TRBJ1-5; len: 12; abundance: NA; d_gene: NA; CDR3nt: TGTGCCAGCAGCCCACCCGGTCAGCCCCAGCATTTT; CDR3aa: CASSPPGQPQHF
v_gene: TRBV4-1; j_gene: TRBJ2-1; len: 16; abundance: once; d_gene: NA; CDR3nt: TGCGCCAGCAGCCTCCACCCGGCGGGGCTGTACAATGAGCAGTTCTTC; CDR3aa: CASSLHPAGLYNEQFF
v_gene: TRBV27; j_gene: TRBJ2-5; len: 13; abundance: NA; d_gene: TRBD2; CDR3nt: TGTGCCAGACTAGCGGGAGATCAAGAGACCCAGTACTTC; CDR3aa: CARLAGDQETQYF
v_gene: TRBV19; j_gene: TRBJ2-2; len: 14; abundance: once; d_gene: NA; CDR3nt: TGTGCCAGTAGTATAGTCCTGAACACCGGGGAGCTGTTTTTT; CDR3aa: CASSIVLNTGELFF
v_gene: TRBV28; j_gene: TRBJ2-7; len: 15; abundance: NA; d_gene: NA; CDR3nt: TGTGCCAGCAGTTTCGGGGGCAAGAGCTCCTACGAGCAGTACTTC; CDR3aa: CASSFGGKSSYEQYF
v_gene: TRBV15; j_gene: TRBJ2-7; len: 12; abundance: NA; d_gene: NA; CDR3nt: TGTGCCACCAGCGGCAGGGCAGGCGAGCAGTACTTC; CDR3aa: CATSGRAGEQYF
v_gene: TRBV19; j_gene: TRBJ2-1; len: 15; abundance: NA; d_gene: TRBD2; CDR3nt: TGTGCCAGTACCGCCCTAGCGGGAGTAATCGATGAGCAGTTCTTC; CDR3aa: CASTALAGVIDEQFF
v_gene: TRBV5-4; j_gene: TRBJ2-2; len: 14; abundance: NA; d_gene: TRBD1; CDR3nt: TGTGCCAGCAGCACACTGCAGGGGGCCGGGGAGCTGTTTTTT; CDR3aa: CASSTLQGAGELFF
v_gene: TRBV5-6; j_gene: TRBJ2-5; len: 13; abundance: NA; d_gene: TRBD2; CDR3nt: TGTGCCAGCCTCCCTTTGGGGGGGGAGACCCAGTACTTC; CDR3aa: CASLPLGGETQYF
v_gene: TRBV14; j_gene: TRBJ2-1; len: 17; abundance: NA; d_gene: NA; CDR3nt: TGTGCCAGCAGCCAAGATTCTCCAGCTCCAGGCTACAATGAGCAGTTCTTC; CDR3aa: CASSQDSPAPGYNEQFF
v_gene: TRBV7-2; j_gene: TRBJ1-2; len: 13; abundance: NA; d_gene: NA; CDR3nt: TGTGCCAGCAGCTTACCCAGCGACTATGGCTACACCTTC; CDR3aa: CASSLPSDYGYTF
v_gene: TRBV7-9; j_gene: TRBJ2-2; len: 16; abundance: NA; d_gene: TRBD2; CDR3nt: TGTGCCAGCAGCTTCGGCACTAGCGGACACACCGGGGAGCTGTTTTTT; CDR3aa: CASSFGTSGHTGELFF
v_gene: TRBV7-9; j_gene: TRBJ2-2; len: 10; abundance: NA; d_gene: NA; CDR3nt: TGTGCCAGCCTGGAAGGAAAGCTGTTTTTT; CDR3aa: CASLEGKLFF
v_gene: TRBV19; j_gene: TRBJ1-5; len: 15; abundance: NA; d_gene: NA; CDR3nt: TGTGCCAGTAGTATCCTCAGTTATATCAGTCAGCCCCAGCATTTT; CDR3aa: CASSILSYISQPQHF
v_gene: TRBV27; j_gene: TRBJ2-3; len: 15; abundance: NA; d_gene: NA; CDR3nt: TGTGCCAGCAGTTTTTCGGGATCTAGCACAGATACGCAGTATTTT; CDR3aa: CASSFSGSSTDTQYF
v_gene: TRBV30; j_gene: TRBJ1-1; len: 13; abundance: NA; d_gene: NA; CDR3nt: TGTGCCTGGAGTTCAGCCGGTTATACTGAAGCTTTCTTT; CDR3aa: CAWSSAGYTEAFF
v_gene: TRBV9; j_gene: TRBJ1-2; len: 12; abundance: NA; d_gene: TRBD1; CDR3nt: TGTGCCAGCAGCCAGGGGGACTATGGCTACACCTTC; CDR3aa: CASSQGDYGYTF
v_gene: TRBV7-8; j_gene: TRBJ2-1; len: 13; abundance: NA; d_gene: NA; CDR3nt: TGTGCCAGCAGCTCGACTCTTTACAATGAGCAGTTCTTC; CDR3aa: CASSSTLYNEQFF
v_gene: TRBV28; j_gene: TRBJ1-1; len: 13; abundance: NA; d_gene: NA; CDR3nt: TGTGCCAGCAGTTTATTCAGAAACACTGAAGCTTTCTTT; CDR3aa: CASSLFRNTEAFF
v_gene: TRBV7-6; j_gene: TRBJ2-2; len: 15; abundance: NA; d_gene: NA; CDR3nt: TGTGCCAGCAGGACCCGTGAGGGTAACACCGGGGAGCTGTTTTTT; CDR3aa: CASRTREGNTGELFF
v_gene: TRBV7-9; j_gene: TRBJ2-4; len: 15; abundance: once; d_gene: NA; CDR3nt: TGTGCCAGCAGCTTGGACAGCCTAGCCAAAAACATTCAGTACTTC; CDR3aa: CASSLDSLAKNIQYF
v_gene: TRBV2; j_gene: TRBJ1-4; len: 16; abundance: once; d_gene: NA; CDR3nt: TGTGCCAGCACCCCGTCTCCTGACGCAACTAATGAAAAACTGTTTTTT; CDR3aa: CASTPSPDATNEKLFF